Each of the 9 T cell receptor beta chains below was sequenced from the same sample in a study of molecular identifiers for immune sequencing clone quantification. TCRdb independently ran MiXCR on the PCR reads; one entry per CDR3 protein. The sample records 460,000 or so distinct CDR3 sequences, roughly 26% being singletons. Sequenced material: naive CD8+ T cells from blood, with Jurkat cell RNA spiked in. Documented subset: FACS-sorted CD8+CD4-CCR7+CD45RA+ naive T cells. Every receptor here comes from a human donor in good health. Some libraries in this study had Jurkat cell RNA spiked in.

This clonotype occurred many times. The chain joins TRBV12-3 or TRBV12-4 to TRBJ1-4; 7 bases map to TRBD1. J lost 3 bases, V lost 6 bases, and 10 bases had no gene match. The CDR3 totals 16 residues. The CDR3 loop is CASRSGGGEANEKLFF. The CDR3 coding sequence is TGTGCCAGCAGGTCGGGAGGGGGCGAAGCTAATGAAAAACTGTTTTTT.

Remarks on this clonotype: This may be a read error: a much more frequent sequence differs by one nucleotide. The V and J genes are TRBV7-9 and TRBJ2-5; D not certain. CDR3 length: 13 residues. Germline CDR1 and CDR2: SEHNR and FQNEAQ (reference sequence). The CDR3 DNA follows: TGTGGCAGCAGCCCACCGTACCAAGAGACCCAGTACTTC. Translating gives CGSSPPYQETQYF.

Remarks on this clonotype: This could be a read error, since a much larger clone is one nucleotide away. This chain uses TRBV20-1 with TRBJ2-3; the match to TRBD2 covers 13 bases. CDR1 is DFQATT and CDR2 is SNEGSKA in the germline V gene (reference sequence). The CDR3 extends over 15 amino acids. Trimming took 5 bases from V and 8 from J; bases not matched to a gene: 10. The DNA of the CDR3 is TGCAGTGCTTCCCGGACTAGCGGGAGTGCAGGTACGCAGTATTTT. As protein: CSASRTSGSAGTQYF.

The chain is built from TRBV7-2 and TRBJ1-4; D is perhaps TRBD1 (5 bases). V lost 3 bases, J lost 7 bases, and 18 bases lay in between. CDR1 is SGHTA and CDR2 is FQGNSA in the germline V gene. The CDR3 contains 16 residues. In DNA form, the CDR3 reads TGTGCCAGCAGCTTTATCCAGGGTCGGAGTATTGAAAAACTGTTTTTT. It encodes CASSFIQGRSIEKLFF.

The chain employs TRBV20-1 and TRBJ2-1; 16 bases align to TRBD2. Germline trimming cut 5 bases from V and 4 bases from J; bases unmatched to any gene: 2. The germline V gene encodes CDR1 DFQATT and CDR2 SNEGSKA (reference sequence). The CDR3 spans 15 residues. CDR3 in DNA: TGCAGTGCTGGGGGACTAGCGGGAGGGTACAATGAGCAGTTCTTC. Translating it yields CSAGGLAGGYNEQFF.

This chain connects TRBV28 to TRBJ2-2; 10 bases match TRBD1. This CDR3 comprises 17 residues. From germline, CDR1 is MDHEN and CDR2 SYDVKM. V lost 3 bases to trimming and J lost 6 bases; unmatched junction nucleotides: 10. CDR3 sequence: CASSFLGQGSPPGELFF. CDR3 DNA sequence: TGTGCCAGCAGTTTCCTGGGACAGGGGAGCCCACCCGGGGAGCTGTTTTTT.

In regard to this clonotype: A much larger clone lies a single base off, so this may be a read error. This chain connects TRBV7-9 to TRBJ1-5; TRBD1 agrees at 10 bases. There are 14 residues in the CDR3. Germline assignment: CDR1 SEHNR and CDR2 FQNEAQ (reference sequence). The CDR3 sequence: CASSPGQGGQPRHF. DNA of the CDR3: TGTGCCAGCAGTCCAGGACAGGGGGGTCAGCCCCGGCATTTT.

A few counts support this clonotype. The CDR3 DNA sequence: TGTGCCAGCAGCTCCTCCGGGACGTCGGTCTACGAGCAGTACTTC. This codes for CASSSSGTSVYEQYF. The gene calls are TRBV13 and TRBJ2-7; either TRBD1 or TRBD2 may supply D (5 bases each). Trimming took off 4 bases at V and 3 bases at J, with 16 bases between the two ends. CDR1 PRHDT and CDR2 FYEKMQ come from the germline V gene (reference sequence). The CDR3 has 15 residues. The full variable domain, its missing parts supplied by reference TRBV13 and TRBJ2-7, is AAGVIQSPRHLIKEKRETATLKCYPIPRHDTVYWYQQGPGQDPQFLISFYEKMQSDKGSIPDRFSAQQFSDYHSELNMSSLELGDSALYFCASSSSGTSVYEQYFGPGTRLTVT.

The chain couples TRBV29-1 to TRBJ2-7; TRBD2 aligns across 8 bases. The CDR3 is 16 amino acids. V lost 4 bases and J lost 0; bases outside the gene matches: 11. Looked up from germline, CDR1 is SQVTM and CDR2 is ANQGSEA. This CDR3 is CSVAAPGGGNSYEQYF. Here the CDR3 DNA reads TGCAGCGTTGCGGCCCCCGGGGGGGGGAACTCCTACGAGCAGTACTTC.